A single sample gave rise to the 8 T cell receptor beta chains below, sequenced in a study of blood T cell repertoires in COVID-19. Repertoires were generated with immunoSEQ multiplex PCR, while TCRdb's copy carries only in-frame clones and drops some. Here the sample spans 85,000 to 100,000 clones, approximately 90% being singletons. Sequenced material: peripheral blood. The receptors come from a man in his 60s with acute or convalescent COVID-19.

This clone has only a few counts. The chain carries TRBV29-1 and TRBJ1-5; possible D gene TRBD1, 5 bases. Germline values: CDR1 SQVTM, CDR2 ANQGSEA. The CDR3 spans 13 residues. Trimming removed 1 base at V and 5 bases at J, with 9 bases between. The CDR3: CSVEVQDHQPQHF. The CDR3 DNA is TGCAGCGTTGAAGTACAGGATCATCAGCCCCAGCATTTT.

The chain uses TRBV9 and TRBJ1-4; 8 bases are a match to TRBD1. The germline V gene encodes CDR1 SGDLS and CDR2 YYNGEE. Trimming at V came to 4 bases and at J to 2 bases, leaving 7 bases not matched to a gene. There are 16 residues in the CDR3. The CDR3 region has the DNA TGTGCCAGCAGCCAAGGACAGGGCAGCACTAATGAAAAACTGTTTTTT. This codes for CASSQGQGSTNEKLFF.

This clone was detected many times. Distinct nucleotide sequences in the sample also encode this CDR3. This chain joins TRBV2 and TRBJ1-1; a weak D match, TRBD1 (5 bases). Germline V CDR1 and CDR2: SNHLY, FYNNEI. This CDR3 has 13 amino acids. Trimming left V 3 bases short and J 1 base short, with 6 bases between. This CDR3 is CASSDRENTEAFF. The CDR3 DNA is TGTGCCAGCAGTGACAGGGAGAACACTGAAGCTTTCTTT.

The genes are TRBV28 and TRBJ2-5; 7 nucleotides line up with TRBD1. CDR1 and CDR2 (germline): MDHEN, SYDVKM. J was trimmed by 5 bases and V by 2 bases; bases with no gene match: 11. This CDR3 has 16 amino acids. CDR3 residues: CASSLSPTGSGETQYF. The CDR3 DNA is TGTGCCAGCAGTTTAAGCCCGACAGGGTCTGGGGAGACCCAGTACTTC.

The V gene is TRBV6-5, the J gene TRBJ1-5; the match to TRBD1 covers 9 bases. The germline CDR1 and CDR2 sequences are MNHEY and SVGAGI. CDR3 length: 16 amino acids. V shed 2 bases and J 3 bases; nucleotides not matched to a gene: 5. DNA of the CDR3: TGTGCCAGCAGTTACGGCGGGACAGGGAACAATCAGCCCCAGCATTTT. This gives the protein CASSYGGTGNNQPQHF.

This clone was seen only once. The chain joins TRBV27 to TRBJ2-1; 7 nucleotides align to TRBD1. The germline CDR1 and CDR2 sequences are MNHEY and SMNVEV (reference sequence). CDR3 length: 12 amino acids. The trim removed 8 bases at V and 12 bases at J, leaving 10 bases unmatched. CDR3 residues: CASGYPGQLQFF. Written as DNA, the CDR3 is TGTGCCAGCGGATACCCGGGACAGTTGCAGTTCTTC.

The count of this clone is one. V usage is TRBV19 and J usage is TRBJ1-2; D is possibly TRBD1 (5 bases). This CDR3 has 13 residues. Germline CDR1 and CDR2: LNHDA and SQIVND (reference sequence). V was pared by 8 bases and J by 7 bases, with 17 bases between. CDR3 in DNA: TGTGCCAGTGGGGGGGTGCGCGGTGGTGGCTACACCTTC. Its translation is CASGGVRGGGYTF.

The chain couples TRBV5-1 to TRBJ1-6, with 8 nucleotides matching TRBD1. Trimming removed 4 bases from V and 6 bases from J; junction bases left unmatched: 6. The CDR3 length is 15 residues. Germline V lookup: CDR1 SGHRS, CDR2 YFSETQ. CDR3 sequence (DNA): TGCGCCAGCAGCGACGGACAGGGAGCTAATTCACCCCTCCACTTT. Translation gives CASSDGQGANSPLHF.